The next 22 T cell receptor beta chains were all read from a single sample in a study of blood T cell repertoires in COVID-19. The protocol was immunoSEQ multiplex PCR, while the TCRdb copy is restricted to in-frame clones and leaves out a portion. The table has 200,000 to 250,000 clones, less than 85% seen once. The sequencing input was PBMCs or T cells enriched from blood (not recorded which). Receptors originate from a man in his forties who had recovered from COVID-19.

This chain links TRBV11-3 with TRBJ2-1; 7 bases align to TRBD2. V shed 5 bases and J 1 base; nucleotides not matched to a gene: 17. Germline V CDR1 and CDR2: SGHNT, YENEEA. This CDR3 contains 19 residues. This CDR3 is CASSPGRWRELGSYNEQFF. The CDR3 coding sequence is TGTGCCAGCAGCCCCGGTAGGTGGCGGGAGTTAGGGTCCTACAATGAGCAGTTCTTC.

V usage is TRBV7-9 and J usage is TRBJ1-1; no reliable D call. CDR1 SEHNR and CDR2 FQNEAQ come from the germline V gene (reference sequence). Trimming removed 4 bases at V and 4 bases at J, with 10 bases between. This CDR3 has 13 residues. CDR3 protein: CASSSPRVTEAFF. The CDR3 DNA reads TGTGCCAGCAGCTCCCCGCGGGTCACTGAAGCTTTCTTT.

The V gene is TRBV5-5, the J gene TRBJ2-7; 7 bases agree with TRBD2. The CDR3 sequence is 17 residues long. Trimming at V came to 5 bases and at J to 1 base, leaving 15 bases not matched to a gene. Looked up from germline, CDR1 is SGHKS and CDR2 is YYEKEE (reference sequence). The CDR3 DNA is TGTGCCAGCAGTAGGACCGCCGGCGGGAGCGGGTCCTACGAGCAGTACTTC. Protein sequence: CASSRTAGGSGSYEQYF.

The rearrangement joins TRBV14 to TRBJ1-4; 9 bases map to TRBD1. Losses at the gene ends were 3 bases for V and 5 bases for J; bases not matched to a gene: 4. CDR1 and CDR2 from the germline V gene are SGHDN and FVKESK. The CDR3 has 15 residues. Written as DNA, the CDR3 is TGTGCCAGCAGCCATTCGACAGGGGGGAATGAAAAACTGTTTTTT. This translates into CASSHSTGGNEKLFF.

This clone occurred once. The chain employs TRBV29-1 and TRBJ2-3, with a tentative D call TRBD2 (6 bases). The CDR3 has 13 residues. V shed 7 bases and J shed 2 bases, with 13 bases lying between them. The germline V gene encodes CDR1 SQVTM and CDR2 ANQGSEA. The CDR3 DNA sequence: TGCAGCGGATACCGGGAGAACACAGATACGCAGTATTTT. It is translated as CSGYRENTDTQYF.

The V call is TRBV9, the J call TRBJ2-2; D is undetermined. This CDR3 has 15 amino acids. V gave up 4 bases and J gave up 1 base, with 11 bases separating them. CDR1 is SGDLS, CDR2 YYNGEE, per germline. Written as DNA, the CDR3 is TGTGCCAGCAGCCCGCATTGGCAGAACACCGGGGAGCTGTTTTTT. Protein sequence: CASSPHWQNTGELFF.

The rearrangement joins TRBV18 to TRBJ2-7, with D possibly being TRBD2 (5 bases). This CDR3 comprises 15 residues. Germline CDR1 reads KGHSH; CDR2 reads LQKENI. V lost 4 bases and J 7 bases, leaving 20 bases between the germline ends. This CDR3 reads CASSRGGSATREQYF. The CDR3 region has the DNA TGTGCCAGCTCACGGGGTGGGAGTGCCACTCGGGAGCAGTACTTC.

This chain links TRBV2 with TRBJ1-1; perhaps TRBD1 as D (5 bases). The V gene's germline CDR1 is SNHLY and CDR2 FYNNEI. V was trimmed by 0 bases and J by 5 bases, leaving 13 bases between them. The CDR3 length is 15 residues. This CDR3 is CASSEALGGGTEAFF. The DNA of the CDR3 is TGTGCCAGCAGTGAAGCGCTTGGGGGAGGGACTGAAGCTTTCTTT.

V and J are TRBV9 and TRBJ2-3, with TRBD2 identical over 15 bases. The V and J ends lost 4 bases and 3 bases, in that order; junction bases with no gene match: 9. The CDR3 extends over 18 amino acids. Germline V gene data show CDR1 as SGDLS and CDR2 as YYNGEE. Written as DNA, the CDR3 is TGTGCCAGCAGCCCCCGGACTAGCGGGAGGGCCACGACAGATACGCAGTATTTT. It translates to CASSPRTSGRATTDTQYF. Based on the CDR3 plus reference TRBV9 and TRBJ2-3, the full variable domain is DSGVTQTPKHLITATGQRVTLRCSPRSGDLSVYWYQQSLDQGLQFLIQYYNGEERAKGNILERFSAQQFPDLHSELNLSSLELGDSALYFCASSPRTSGRATTDTQYFGPGTRLTVL.

The genes are TRBV7-8 and TRBJ2-3; 9 positions match TRBD2. There are 18 residues in the CDR3. J lost 5 bases, V lost 2 bases, and 14 bases had no gene match. Per the germline V gene, CDR1 is SGHVS and CDR2 is FQNEAQ. CDR3 protein: CASSLKKGGGAVRDTQYF. CDR3 DNA sequence: TGTGCCAGCAGCTTAAAGAAGGGCGGGGGGGCCGTTAGAGATACGCAGTATTTT.

The chain recombines TRBV19 with TRBJ2-7, with 9 bases matching TRBD2. CDR1 and CDR2 (germline): LNHDA, SQIVND (reference sequence). The V and J ends lost 8 bases and 0 bases, in that order; junction bases with no gene match: 8. The CDR3 has 15 amino acids. The CDR3: CASSQAGGLSYEQYF. The DNA for the CDR3 is TGTGCCAGTTCGCAAGCGGGAGGACTCTCCTACGAGCAGTACTTC.

This clone was counted between two and nine times. The chain employs TRBV4-1 and TRBJ2-2; D is unresolved. Trimming took off 1 base at V and 5 bases at J, with 5 bases between the two ends. Germline CDR1 is MGHRA and CDR2 is YSYEKL. The CDR3 loop spans 13 amino acids. The CDR3 region has the DNA TGCGCCAGCAGCCAAGTCTCGACCGGGGAGCTGTTTTTT. It translates to CASSQVSTGELFF.

The chain is built from TRBV24-1 and TRBJ1-3; D uncertain. V was clipped by 4 bases and J by 8 bases, with 14 bases between them. CDR3 length equals 14 residues. The germline CDR1 and CDR2 sequences are KGHDR and SFDVKD. Here the CDR3 DNA reads TGTGCCACCAGTGACGGAGGACCGCGCGACACCATATATTTT. Amino acids: CATSDGGPRDTIYF.

This clone was observed once. The J gene is TRBJ2-1, the V gene TRBV11-1; maybe TRBD1 (8 bases). The CDR3 loop spans 14 amino acids. V was shortened by 5 bases and J by 9 bases, with 17 bases between the two germline ends. Per germline, CDR1 SGHAT and CDR2 FQDESV (reference sequence). CDR3 DNA sequence: TGTGCCAGCAGCCGAGTGGACAGGGAGGGTGAGCAGTTCTTC. Translating it yields CASSRVDREGEQFF.

The rearrangement uses TRBV5-5 and TRBJ2-5; 7 bases fit TRBD1. CDR3 length: 13 residues. CDR1 and CDR2 from the germline V gene are SGHKS and YYEKEE (reference sequence). Trimming removed 1 base from V and 3 bases from J; junction bases left unmatched: 0. CDR3 sequence (DNA): TGTGCCAGCAGCTTGACAGGGGAAGAGACCCAGTACTTC. Residues: CASSLTGEETQYF.

The sample holds a few counts of this clone. V is TRBV28 and J is TRBJ1-5; D remains ambiguous. Deletions cut 3 bases from V and 11 bases from J, with 8 bases between. Germline lookup yields CDR1 MDHEN and CDR2 SYDVKM. This CDR3 has 11 amino acids. CDR3 DNA sequence: TGTGCCAGCAGTTTCAGAGGGACCCAGCATTTT. Translating it yields CASSFRGTQHF.

J is TRBJ2-5 and V is TRBV5-4; 14 bases line up with TRBD2. With 5 bases clipped from V and 5 bases from J, the junction kept 5 bases outside the gene matches. Per the germline V gene, CDR1 is SGHNT and CDR2 is YYREEE (reference sequence). CDR3 length equals 15 residues. The CDR3 nucleotides read TGTGCCAGCAGGGGACTAGCGGGAGTAGAGGAGACCCAGTACTTC. It is translated as CASRGLAGVEETQYF. The full variable domain, with the rest looked up from reference TRBV5-4 and TRBJ2-5, is ETGVTQSPTHLIKTRGQQVTLRCSSQSGHNTVSWYQQALGQGPQFIFQYYREEENGRGNFPPRFSGLQFPNYSSELNVNALELDDSALYLCASRGLAGVEETQYFGPGTRLLVL.

J is TRBJ1-5 and V is TRBV10-1, with a weak D call TRBD1 (6 bases). The CDR3 has 14 amino acids. Trimming took 6 bases from V and 7 from J, leaving 16 bases between them. Per the germline V gene, CDR1 is WNHNN and CDR2 is SYGVQD (reference sequence). In nucleotides, the CDR3 is TGCGCCAGCAGCGGCGGGGGCATAGGCCAGCCCCAGCATTTT. Translated: CASSGGGIGQPQHF.

This chain connects TRBV7-9 to TRBJ1-2; perhaps TRBD1 as D (6 bases). V dropped 2 bases and J dropped 6 bases, with 16 bases sitting between them. The germline gives CDR1 SEHNR, CDR2 FQNEAQ (reference sequence). This CDR3 has 15 amino acids. CDR3 sequence: CASSLSGARTHGYTF. The CDR3 region has the DNA TGTGCCAGCAGCTTATCAGGGGCCAGGACCCATGGCTACACCTTC.

The CDR3 is CATRQGNTEAFF. CDR3 coding DNA: TGTGCCACCCGACAGGGGAACACTGAAGCTTTCTTT. The rearrangement uses TRBV10-3 and TRBJ1-1; TRBD1 aligns across 7 bases. V shed 10 bases and J 1 base; nucleotides not matched to a gene: 3. Germline V gene lookup returns CDR1 ENHRY and CDR2 SYGVKD. CDR3 length: 12 amino acids.

This chain joins TRBV27 and TRBJ1-2, with a possible D match to TRBD1 (5 bases). The V gene's germline CDR1 is MNHEY and CDR2 SMNVEV (reference sequence). This CDR3 contains 13 residues. Between the trimmed V and J ends, which lost 0 bases and 8 bases, there was a span of 10 bases. The CDR3 sequence is CASSLSGAQGYTF. The CDR3 DNA follows: TGTGCCAGCAGTTTATCAGGGGCGCAAGGCTACACCTTC.

This clone was detected once. The genes are TRBV19 and TRBJ1-1; tentatively, D is TRBD1 (6 bases). Trimming took off 7 bases at V and 1 base at J, with 16 bases between the two ends. This CDR3 has 15 residues. The germline gives CDR1 LNHDA, CDR2 SQIVND (reference sequence). The CDR3 loop reads CASTSWGGRNTEAFF. CDR3 nucleotides: TGTGCCAGTACCTCTTGGGGGGGGCGGAACACTGAAGCTTTCTTT. The full variable domain, rest sourced from reference TRBV19 and TRBJ1-1, is DGGITQSPKYLFRKEGQNVTLSCEQNLNHDAMYWYRQDPGQGLRLIYYSQIVNDFQKGDIAEGYSVSREKKESFPLTVTSAQKNPTAFYLCASTSWGGRNTEAFFGQGTRLTVV.